These 20 T cell receptor beta chains originate from one sample sequenced in a study of blood T cell repertoires in COVID-19. The repertoire was sequenced with immunoSEQ multiplex PCR; TCRdb's copy has only in-frame clones and lacks some. The sample contains under 80,000 clones, roughly 80% of which appear only once. The sample was peripheral blood. The receptors here all came from a human donor in a cohort sampled during active COVID-19.

The CDR3 nucleotides are TGTGCCAGCAGCTTAGTCGTGCTAGCGGGAAGAAGCACCGGGGAGCTGTTTTTT. This codes for CASSLVVLAGRSTGELFF. The rearrangement uses TRBV11-2 and TRBJ2-2, with 9 bases identical to TRBD2. The CDR3 is 18 amino acids. Germline lookup yields CDR1 SGHAT and CDR2 FQNNGV. Trimming at V came to 1 base and at J to 4 bases, leaving 10 bases not matched to a gene.

The CDR3 DNA is TGTGCCAGCAGTCGAGGGACAGGGGGCGCCGATGGGGCCAACGTCCTGACTTTC. Its translation: CASSRGTGGADGANVLTF. The rearrangement links TRBV6-6 to TRBJ2-6; 12 bases fit TRBD1. Looked up from germline, CDR1 is MNHNY and CDR2 is SVGAGI (reference sequence). The CDR3 runs 18 residues. V lost 5 bases to trimming and J lost 3 bases; unmatched junction nucleotides: 8.

Concerning this clone: The germline gene is not matched at one end of the junction; a read error may be the cause. This rearrangement joins TRBV12-3 or TRBV12-4 to TRBJ1-1, with TRBD1 matching 7 bases. This CDR3 is 12 amino acids long. The CDR3 here is CASSFTGAEAFF. In DNA, the CDR3 is TGTGCCAGCAGTTTTACAGGGGCTGAGGCTTTCTTT.

This chain connects TRBV12-3 or TRBV12-4 to TRBJ2-3; the D gene is possibly TRBD2 (7 bases). With 6 bases removed from V and 6 bases from J, the gap between germline ends came to 10 bases. This CDR3 comprises 12 residues. The CDR3 region has the DNA TGTGCCAGCAGCCCGGGGGGCGATACGCAGTATTTT. Its translation is CASSPGGDTQYF.

This chain uses TRBV18 with TRBJ2-1; 7 bases are a match to TRBD2. The germline CDR1 and CDR2 sequences are KGHSH and LQKENI. After removal of 4 bases from V and 0 bases from J, the junction contained 3 bases not matched to a gene. The length of the CDR3 is 15 residues. Here the CDR3 DNA reads TGTGCCAGCTCACTAGCGGGTAGCTCCTACAATGAGCAGTTCTTC. Translation gives CASSLAGSSYNEQFF.

The V gene is TRBV9, the J gene TRBJ1-6; 7 bases agree with TRBD1. This CDR3 has 14 amino acids. With 4 bases clipped from V and 9 bases from J, the junction kept 7 bases outside the gene matches. The germline CDR1 and CDR2 sequences are SGDLS and YYNGEE. CDR3 in amino acids: CASSPGQSGSPLHF. The CDR3 nucleotides read TGTGCCAGCAGCCCGGGACAGAGCGGTTCACCCCTCCACTTT.

The genes are TRBV7-8 and TRBJ1-2; 10 positions match TRBD1. The CDR3 has 15 amino acids. Trimming took 3 bases from V and 6 from J; bases not matched to a gene: 7. Germline lookup yields CDR1 SGHVS and CDR2 FQNEAQ. DNA for the CDR3: TGTGCCAGCAGCTTTGACGGACAGGGGGTGAATGGCTACACCTTC. Amino acid sequence: CASSFDGQGVNGYTF.

This clone has a handful of counts. The V gene is TRBV28, the J gene TRBJ2-5, with a tentative D call TRBD1 (6 bases). V was shortened by 6 bases and J by 5 bases, with 19 bases between the two germline ends. Per the germline V gene, CDR1 is MDHEN and CDR2 is SYDVKM. This CDR3 comprises 15 residues. The CDR3 here is CASRRVGAAGETQYF. CDR3 bases: TGTGCCAGCAGAAGGGTGGGGGCCGCCGGGGAGACCCAGTACTTC. The variable domain in full, completed from reference TRBV28 and TRBJ2-5, reads DVKVTQSSRYLVKRTGEKVFLECVQDMDHENMFWYRQDPGLGLRLIYFSYDVKMKEKGDIPEGYSVSREKKERFSLILESASTNQTSMYLCASRRVGAAGETQYFGPGTRLLVL.

V gene TRBV27 combines with J gene TRBJ2-7, with 9 bases aligning to TRBD2. The germline CDR1 and CDR2 sequences are MNHEY and SMNVEV (reference sequence). The CDR3 loop spans 16 amino acids. V dropped 8 bases and J dropped 0; count of bases not matched to a gene: 11. CDR3 residues: CASGTRREGLSYEQYV. The CDR3 DNA follows: TGTGCCAGCGGAACGAGGCGGGAGGGCCTCTCCTACGAGCAGTACGTC.

The CDR3 DNA reads as TGCGCCAGCAGCCAAGAAGGTAGAGGGGAGGGTGAAAAACTGTTTTTT. Amino acid sequence: CASSQEGRGEGEKLFF. This chain connects TRBV4-1 to TRBJ1-4, with D maybe TRBD1 (5 bases). Per germline, CDR1 MGHRA and CDR2 YSYEKL. Trimming stripped 0 bases from V and 7 bases from J, with 15 bases between. The CDR3 consists of 16 residues.

The genes are TRBV5-8 and TRBJ2-4, with a possible D match to TRBD2 (6 bases). The V end was cut by 4 bases, the J end by 7 bases, with 9 bases between. Germline values: CDR1 SGHTS, CDR2 YDEGEE. The CDR3 is 12 residues long. The CDR3 DNA is TGTGCCAGCAGCCCGGGACTTAACATTCAGTACTTC. The encoded protein is CASSPGLNIQYF.

This clone was seen more than once but under ten times. The chain employs TRBV2 and TRBJ2-2, with D possibly being TRBD2 (5 bases). Germline CDR1 and CDR2: SNHLY and FYNNEI. V dropped 6 bases and J dropped 8 bases, with 16 bases sitting between them. This CDR3 spans 14 amino acids. In DNA form, the CDR3 reads TGTGCCAGCAGCCCGGGGAGAGGCTGGGGGGAGCTGTTTTTT. This sequence encodes CASSPGRGWGELFF.

The V gene is TRBV27, the J gene TRBJ2-7; 11 bases map to TRBD2. V lost 6 bases to trimming and J lost 4 bases; unmatched junction nucleotides: 11. CDR1 MNHEY and CDR2 SMNVEV come from the germline V gene (reference sequence). The CDR3 has 16 residues. Here the CDR3 reads CASSRLLAGETYEQYV. CDR3 nucleotides: TGTGCCAGCAGCCGGCTACTAGCGGGAGAAACATACGAGCAGTACGTC.

The J gene is TRBJ1-5, the V gene TRBV19; D perhaps matches TRBD1 (5 bases). The V end lost 5 bases, the J end lost 1 base, and 12 bases lay between the germline ends. The length of the CDR3 is 15 residues. CDR1 and CDR2 (germline): LNHDA, SQIVND (reference sequence). This CDR3 is CASSPTGGSNQPQHF. CDR3 DNA: TGTGCCAGTAGTCCGACGGGGGGGAGCAATCAGCCCCAGCATTTT.

The rearrangement joins TRBV4-1 to TRBJ2-7; possible D gene TRBD1, 6 bases. Germline V lookup: CDR1 MGHRA, CDR2 YSYEKL. The CDR3 has 16 amino acids. The ends were cut back, 4 bases at V and 6 bases at J, with 22 bases in the middle. CDR3 in amino acids: CASSPEGTGRFGEQYF. The CDR3 DNA reads as TGCGCCAGCAGCCCAGAGGGCACAGGGCGCTTCGGCGAGCAGTACTTC.

This chain links TRBV5-6 with TRBJ2-3; TRBD2 might be the D (7 bases). The germline V gene encodes CDR1 SGHDT and CDR2 YYEEEE. Deletions cut 2 bases from V and 4 bases from J, with 14 bases between. The CDR3 runs to 15 residues. CDR3 sequence reads: CASSFTGGGSDTQYF. CDR3 bases: TGTGCCAGCAGCTTTACGGGGGGCGGCTCAGATACGCAGTATTTT.

The gene calls are TRBV6-1 and TRBJ1-1, with a weak D call TRBD1 (6 bases). Trimming removed 2 bases from V and 0 bases from J, with 7 bases in between. Germline lookup yields CDR1 MNHNS and CDR2 SASEGT. The CDR3 loop spans 14 amino acids. In nucleotides, the CDR3 is TGTGCCAGCAGTGAAAAGGGGGTGAACACTGAAGCTTTCTTT. It yields the protein CASSEKGVNTEAFF.

This clone was seen a single time. The chain recombines TRBV5-4 with TRBJ2-7, with TRBD2 identical over 7 bases. CDR1 SGHNT and CDR2 YYREEE come from the germline V gene (reference sequence). The trim removed 2 bases at V and 0 bases at J, leaving 2 bases unmatched. This CDR3 spans 14 amino acids. The CDR3 loop is CASSFGGNSYEQYF. CDR3 DNA sequence: TGTGCCAGCAGCTTCGGGGGGAACTCCTACGAGCAGTACTTC.

This rearrangement joins TRBV11-2 to TRBJ1-4, with a tentative D call TRBD1 (5 bases). This CDR3 region has 16 residues. V was trimmed by 3 bases and J by 1 base, leaving 12 bases between them. Germline loops: CDR1 SGHAT, CDR2 FQNNGV. CDR3 sequence: CASSLQGLETNEKLFF. DNA of the CDR3: TGTGCCAGCAGCTTGCAGGGATTAGAAACTAATGAAAAACTGTTTTTT.

The CDR3 sequence: CATSDLIGGLHIQYF. In DNA, the CDR3 is TGTGCCACCAGTGATTTGATCGGGGGGCTACACATTCAGTACTTC. The chain carries TRBV24-1 and TRBJ2-4, with D perhaps TRBD2 (7 bases). V lost 0 bases, J lost 8 bases, and 13 bases lay in between. The CDR3 sequence is 15 residues long. CDR1 is KGHDR and CDR2 is SFDVKD in the germline V gene.